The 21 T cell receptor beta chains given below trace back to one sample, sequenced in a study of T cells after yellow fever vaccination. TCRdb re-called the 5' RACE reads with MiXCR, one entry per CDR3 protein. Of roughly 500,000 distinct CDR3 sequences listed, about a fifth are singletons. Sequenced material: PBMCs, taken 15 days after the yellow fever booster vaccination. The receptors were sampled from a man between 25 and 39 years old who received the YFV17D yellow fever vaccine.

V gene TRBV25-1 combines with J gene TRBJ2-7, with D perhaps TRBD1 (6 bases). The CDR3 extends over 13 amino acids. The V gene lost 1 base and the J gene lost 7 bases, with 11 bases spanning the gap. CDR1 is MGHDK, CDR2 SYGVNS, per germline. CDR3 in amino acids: CASSESRQAEQYF. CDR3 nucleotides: TGTGCCAGCAGTGAATCTCGACAGGCGGAGCAGTACTTC.

CDR3 DNA sequence: TGTGCCAGCAGCCCCGCTGGGAACTACGGCGAGCAGTACTTC. Protein: CASSPAGNYGEQYF. The gene calls are TRBV9 and TRBJ2-7; D gene unclear. The V gene's germline CDR1 is SGDLS and CDR2 YYNGEE. Trimming took 4 bases from V and 6 from J, leaving 17 bases between them. This CDR3 is built from 14 residues.

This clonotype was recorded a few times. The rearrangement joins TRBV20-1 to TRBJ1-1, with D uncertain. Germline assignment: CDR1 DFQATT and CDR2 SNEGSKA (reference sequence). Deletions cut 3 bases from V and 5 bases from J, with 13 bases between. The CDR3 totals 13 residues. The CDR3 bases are TGCAGTGCTAGCCGCGACACCAAGACTGAAGCTTTCTTT. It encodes CSASRDTKTEAFF.

In DNA form, the CDR3 reads TGTGCCAGCAGTGCGGGAGGGCCGTCCTACGAGCAGTACTTC. Translating gives CASSAGGPSYEQYF. The chain employs TRBV12-3 or TRBV12-4 and TRBJ2-7; 9 bases agree with TRBD2. Trimming took 5 bases from V and 1 from J; bases not matched to a gene: 3. The CDR3 is 14 amino acids.

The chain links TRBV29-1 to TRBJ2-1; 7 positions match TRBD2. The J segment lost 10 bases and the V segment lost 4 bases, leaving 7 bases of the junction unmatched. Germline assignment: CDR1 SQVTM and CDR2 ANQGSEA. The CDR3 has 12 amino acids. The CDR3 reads CSVVYAGDEQFF. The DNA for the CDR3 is TGCAGCGTTGTGTACGCGGGAGACGAGCAGTTCTTC.

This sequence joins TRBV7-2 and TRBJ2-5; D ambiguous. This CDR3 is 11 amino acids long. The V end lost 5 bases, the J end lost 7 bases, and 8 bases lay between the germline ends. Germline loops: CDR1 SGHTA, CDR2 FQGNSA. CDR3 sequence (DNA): TGTGCCAGCAGCCCGCAGGCGACCCAGTACTTC. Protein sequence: CASSPQATQYF.

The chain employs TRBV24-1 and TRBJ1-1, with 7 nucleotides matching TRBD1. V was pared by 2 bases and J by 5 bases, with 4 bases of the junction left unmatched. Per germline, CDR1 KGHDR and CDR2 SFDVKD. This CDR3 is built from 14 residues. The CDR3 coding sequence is TGTGCCACCAGTGATTCGACAGGGTTGACTGAAGCTTTCTTT. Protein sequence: CATSDSTGLTEAFF.

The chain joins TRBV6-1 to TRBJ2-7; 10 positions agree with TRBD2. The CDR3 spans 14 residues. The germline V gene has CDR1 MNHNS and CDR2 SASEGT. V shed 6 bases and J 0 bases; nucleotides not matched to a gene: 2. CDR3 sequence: CASRSSGSSYEQYF. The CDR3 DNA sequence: TGTGCCAGCAGGTCTAGCGGGAGCTCCTACGAGCAGTACTTC.

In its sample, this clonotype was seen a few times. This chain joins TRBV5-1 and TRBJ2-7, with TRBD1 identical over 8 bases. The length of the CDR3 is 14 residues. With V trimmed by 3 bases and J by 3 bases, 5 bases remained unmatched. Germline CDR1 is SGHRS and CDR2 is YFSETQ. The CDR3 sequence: CASSWNRGSYEQYF. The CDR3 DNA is TGCGCCAGCAGCTGGAACAGGGGGAGCTACGAGCAGTACTTC.

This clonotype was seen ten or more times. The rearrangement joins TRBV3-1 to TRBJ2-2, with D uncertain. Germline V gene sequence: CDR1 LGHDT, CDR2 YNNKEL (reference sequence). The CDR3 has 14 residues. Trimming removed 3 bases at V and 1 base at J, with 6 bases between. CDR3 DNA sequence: TGTGCCAGCAGCCAGGACCGGAACACCGGGGAGCTGTTTTTT. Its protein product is CASSQDRNTGELFF.

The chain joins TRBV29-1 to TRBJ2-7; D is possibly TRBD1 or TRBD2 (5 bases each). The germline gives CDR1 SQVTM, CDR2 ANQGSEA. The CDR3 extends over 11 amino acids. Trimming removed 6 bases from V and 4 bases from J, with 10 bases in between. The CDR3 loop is CSVQWGYEQYF. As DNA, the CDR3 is TGCAGCGTCCAATGGGGGTACGAGCAGTACTTC.

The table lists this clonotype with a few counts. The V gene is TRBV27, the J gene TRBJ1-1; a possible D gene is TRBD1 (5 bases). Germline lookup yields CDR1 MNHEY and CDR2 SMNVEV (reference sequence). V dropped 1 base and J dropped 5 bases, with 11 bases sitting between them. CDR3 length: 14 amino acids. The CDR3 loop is CASSLFVGGTEAFF. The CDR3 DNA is TGTGCCAGCAGTTTATTTGTCGGGGGGACTGAAGCTTTCTTT.

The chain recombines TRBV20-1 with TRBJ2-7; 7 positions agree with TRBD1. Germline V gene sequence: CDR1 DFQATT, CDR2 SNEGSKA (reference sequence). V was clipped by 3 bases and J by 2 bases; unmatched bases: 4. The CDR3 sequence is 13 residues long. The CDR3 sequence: CSASLDRAYEQYF. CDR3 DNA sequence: TGCAGTGCTAGCCTCGACAGGGCCTACGAGCAGTACTTC.

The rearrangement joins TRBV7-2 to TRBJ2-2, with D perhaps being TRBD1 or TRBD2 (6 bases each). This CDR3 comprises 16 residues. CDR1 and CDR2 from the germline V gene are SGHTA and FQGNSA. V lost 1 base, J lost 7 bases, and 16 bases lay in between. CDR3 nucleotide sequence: TGTGCCAGCAGCTTAGGTCAGGGGAGGCTCTTCGGGGAGCTGTTTTTT. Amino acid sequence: CASSLGQGRLFGELFF.

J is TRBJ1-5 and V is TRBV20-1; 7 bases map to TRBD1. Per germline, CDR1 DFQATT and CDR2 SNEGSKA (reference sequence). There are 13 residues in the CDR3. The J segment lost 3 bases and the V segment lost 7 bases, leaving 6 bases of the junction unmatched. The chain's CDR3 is CSVLKGANQPQHF. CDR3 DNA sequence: TGCAGTGTTCTTAAGGGGGCCAATCAGCCCCAGCATTTT.

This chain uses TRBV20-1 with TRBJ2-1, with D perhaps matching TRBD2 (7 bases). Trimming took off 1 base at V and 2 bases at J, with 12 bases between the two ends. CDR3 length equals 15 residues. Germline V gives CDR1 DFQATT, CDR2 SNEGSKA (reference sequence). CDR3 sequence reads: CSARGGGGPYNEQFF. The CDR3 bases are TGCAGTGCTAGAGGGGGCGGGGGCCCCTACAATGAGCAGTTCTTC.

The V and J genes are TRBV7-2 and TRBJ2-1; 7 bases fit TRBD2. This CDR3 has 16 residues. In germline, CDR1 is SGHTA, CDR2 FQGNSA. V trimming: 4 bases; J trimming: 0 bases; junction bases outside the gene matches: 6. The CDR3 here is CASSSLATSSYNEQFF. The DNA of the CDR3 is TGTGCCAGCAGCTCACTAGCGACAAGCTCCTACAATGAGCAGTTCTTC. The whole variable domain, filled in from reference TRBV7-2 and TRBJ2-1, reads GAGVSQSPSNKVTEKGKDVELRCDPISGHTALYWYRQSLGQGLEFLIYFQGNSAPDKSGLPSDRFSAERTGGSVSTLTIQRTQQEDSAVYLCASSSLATSSYNEQFFGPGTRLTVL.

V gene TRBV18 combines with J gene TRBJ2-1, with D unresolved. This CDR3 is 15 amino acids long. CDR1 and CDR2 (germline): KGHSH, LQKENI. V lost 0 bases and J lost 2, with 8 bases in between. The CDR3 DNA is TGTGCCAGCTCACCACCTACTCTGCCCTACAATGAGCAGTTCTTC. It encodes CASSPPTLPYNEQFF.

The CDR3, as DNA: TGTGCCTGGAATAGCCTTATGGGCTATGGCTACACCTTC. It yields the protein CAWNSLMGYGYTF. The rearrangement joins TRBV30 to TRBJ1-2; the D is unclear. This CDR3 comprises 13 residues. With 4 bases removed from V and 4 bases from J, the gap between germline ends came to 13 bases. Germline V lookup: CDR1 GTSNPN, CDR2 SVGIG (reference sequence).

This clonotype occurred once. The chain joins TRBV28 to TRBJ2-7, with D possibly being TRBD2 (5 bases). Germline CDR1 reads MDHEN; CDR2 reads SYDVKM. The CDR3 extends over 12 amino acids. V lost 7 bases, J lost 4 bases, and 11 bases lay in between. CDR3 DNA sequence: TGTGCCAGCACCTCCGGGGATTACGAGCAGTACTTC. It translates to CASTSGDYEQYF.

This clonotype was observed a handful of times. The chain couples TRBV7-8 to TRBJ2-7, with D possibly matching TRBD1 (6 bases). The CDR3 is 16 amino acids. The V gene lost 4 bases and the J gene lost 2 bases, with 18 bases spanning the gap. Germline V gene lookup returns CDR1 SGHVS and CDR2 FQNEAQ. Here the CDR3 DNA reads TGTGCCAGCAGCTCCCCCGAGTTAGGGGGAACCTACGAGCAGTACTTC. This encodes CASSSPELGGTYEQYF.